Here is one TCR beta chain with its context. These data originate in a study of blood T cell repertoires in COVID-19. In the study overall: The samples span acute and convalescent COVID-19 from the United States, Italy and Spain.

Assay used: immunoSEQ multiplex PCR; TCRdb lists only in-frame clones, some missing. Here the sample spans under 250,000 clones, 89% being singletons. The V end lost 2 bases, the J end lost 0 bases, and 14 bases lay between the germline ends. The CDR3 is 16 amino acids. The germline V gene encodes CDR1 SGHRS and CDR2 YFSETQ. This chain uses TRBV5-1 with TRBJ1-1, with D possibly TRBD1 on 5 matching bases. The sequencing sample was made of PBMCs or T cells enriched from blood (not recorded which). This receptor was taken from a woman aged 25 to 45 with acute COVID-19. CDR3: CASSFVPDSLNTEAFF. The CDR3 bases are TGCGCCAGCAGCTTCGTCCCCGACAGCCTGAACACTGAAGCTTTCTTT.